This T cell receptor beta chain was recorded in a study of blood T cell repertoires in COVID-19. Overall study: Collection of acute and convalescent COVID-19 samples took place in the United States, Italy and Spain.

CDR3 length: 12 residues. The ends were cut back, 4 bases at V and 7 bases at J, with 7 bases in the middle. Looked up from germline, CDR1 is LGHDT and CDR2 is YNNKEL (reference sequence). In the original workflow: Using reference gene primer amplification, nucleated cell counts were estimated. Measured with immunoSEQ multiplex PCR; TCRdb has only the in-frame clones, and not every one. From that table come the V and J calls and clone size; the DNA was used to work out D and trimming. The top ten hold roughly 3.8% of the sample, which has 90,000 to 130,000 clones, approximately 82% seen once. This rearrangement joins TRBV3-1 (or the pseudogene TRBV3-2) to TRBJ2-2; D remains ambiguous. Source material: peripheral blood. The TCR comes from a woman older than 75 with acute or convalescent COVID-19. As DNA, the CDR3 is TGTGCCAGCAGCCCGGGTGGCGGGGAGCTGTTTTTT. Protein: CASSPGGGELFF.